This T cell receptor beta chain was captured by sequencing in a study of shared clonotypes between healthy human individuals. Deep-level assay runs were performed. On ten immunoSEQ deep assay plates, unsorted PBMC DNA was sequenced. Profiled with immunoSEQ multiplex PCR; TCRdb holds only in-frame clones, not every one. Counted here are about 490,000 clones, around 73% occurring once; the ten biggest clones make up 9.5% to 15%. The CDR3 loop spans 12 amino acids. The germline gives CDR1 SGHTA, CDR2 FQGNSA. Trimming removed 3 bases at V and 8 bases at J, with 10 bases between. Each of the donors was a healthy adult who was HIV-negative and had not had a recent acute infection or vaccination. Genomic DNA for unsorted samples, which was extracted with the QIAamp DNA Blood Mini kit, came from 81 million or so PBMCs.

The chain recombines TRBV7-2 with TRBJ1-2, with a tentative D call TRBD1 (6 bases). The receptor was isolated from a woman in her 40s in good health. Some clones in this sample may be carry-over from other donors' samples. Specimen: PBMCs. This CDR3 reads CASSFTGLGYTF. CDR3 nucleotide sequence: TGTGCCAGCAGCTTCACAGGGTTGGGCTACACCTTC.